The clone carrying this TCR beta chain has ten or more counts. This sample was included in a study of T cells in Graves' hyperthyroidism and ophthalmopathy. At the level of the study: Staff took peripheral blood when the initial diagnosis was made, before any treatment began.

The investigators amplified TCR beta CDR3 regions from RNA transcripts. HTBI primers were the set used in a first-round RT-PCR of the TCR CDR3. TCRdb independently ran MiXCR on the multiplex PCR reads; one entry per CDR3 protein. The data contain about 600,000 distinct CDR3 sequences, 16% of them seen just once; the ten biggest clones take up roughly 3.5%. CDR3 length: 15 residues. V was clipped by 2 bases and J by 6 bases; unmatched bases: 8. CDR1 is SGHRS and CDR2 is YFSETQ in the germline V gene. Material for sequencing was blood. This TCR derives from a woman aged 40 to 50 with Graves' ophthalmopathy. The rearrangement uses TRBV5-1 and TRBJ2-7; 10 nucleotides align to TRBD1. CDR3 residues: CASSLRDRGFGEQYF. CDR3 nucleotide sequence: TGCGCCAGCAGCTTACGGGACAGGGGATTCGGCGAGCAGTACTTC.